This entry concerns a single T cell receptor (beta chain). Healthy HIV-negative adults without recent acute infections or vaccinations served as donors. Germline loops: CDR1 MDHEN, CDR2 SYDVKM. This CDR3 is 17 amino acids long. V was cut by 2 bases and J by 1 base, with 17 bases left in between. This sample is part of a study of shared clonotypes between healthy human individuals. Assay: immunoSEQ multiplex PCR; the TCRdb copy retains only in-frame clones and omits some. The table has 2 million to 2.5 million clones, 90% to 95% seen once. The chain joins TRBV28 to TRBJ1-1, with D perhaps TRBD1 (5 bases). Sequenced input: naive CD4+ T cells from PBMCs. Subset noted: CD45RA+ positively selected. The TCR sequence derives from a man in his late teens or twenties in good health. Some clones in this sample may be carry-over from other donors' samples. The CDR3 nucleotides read TGTGCCAGCAGTTTACGGCTAACAGGCGACTCGAACACTGAAGCTTTCTTT. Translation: CASSLRLTGDSNTEAFF.